A selection of T cell receptor beta chains follows, all from one sample in a study of T cell responses to AZD1222 COVID-19 vaccine. This table comes from immunoSEQ multiplex PCR, and its TCRdb copy is limited to in-frame clones, with some not included. This table has approximately 150,000 clones, around 89% appearing once. This specimen was peripheral blood, taken 28 days after the second dose of the MenACWY control vaccine. These receptors were obtained from an adult who received the MenACWY meningococcal vaccine as a control. CDR3s include the opening cysteine and the closing phenylalanine or tryptophan. The order of the fields is D gene, V gene, J gene, clone size, CDR3 DNA, CDR3 protein. D genes are given only for firm matches. Expanded clones get a size class; other rows say once, few or many, or leave the size out.

D: .; V: TRBV6-6; J: TRBJ1-5; size: .; DNA: TGTGCGGCGGGTGGAGCCCAGCATTTT; CDR3: CAAGGAQHF
D: .; V: TRBV11-3; J: TRBJ1-1; size: .; DNA: TGTGCCAGCAGCTTCAGGGGCCAGAACACTGAAGCTTTCTTT; CDR3: CASSFRGQNTEAFF
D: .; V: TRBV30; J: TRBJ1-3; size: .; DNA: TGTGCCTGGAGTGTGGCTTCTGGAAACACCATATATTTT; CDR3: CAWSVASGNTIYF
D: TRBD2; V: TRBV27; J: TRBJ2-7; size: .; DNA: TGTGCCAGCAGTTGGGACTATACTACCTACGAGCAGTACTTC; CDR3: CASSWDYTTYEQYF
D: .; V: TRBV25-1; J: TRBJ2-7; size: .; DNA: TGTGCCAGCAGTGAATATTCCTACGAGCAGTACTTC; CDR3: CASSEYSYEQYF
D: .; V: TRBV7-7; J: TRBJ2-2; size: .; DNA: TGTGCCAGCAGGGGGGGAGGCACCGGGGAGCTGTTTTTT; CDR3: CASRGGGTGELFF
D: .; V: TRBV11-2; J: TRBJ1-1; size: .; DNA: TGTGCCAGCAGCTTAGCGGGGGCTGAAGCTTTCTTT; CDR3: CASSLAGAEAFF
D: .; V: TRBV28; J: TRBJ1-2; size: .; DNA: TGTGCCAGCAGTTCGCGGGGAAGTAGTGGCTACACCTTC; CDR3: CASSSRGSSGYTF
D: .; V: TRBV29-1; J: TRBJ1-2; size: .; DNA: TGCAGCGTTGAAAGGAGCGACCTTAACTATGGCTACACCTTC; CDR3: CSVERSDLNYGYTF
D: .; V: TRBV28; J: TRBJ2-7; size: .; DNA: TGTGCCAGCAGTTTATATGGGCAGGCCGCCTACGAGCAGTACTTC; CDR3: CASSLYGQAAYEQYF
D: TRBD2; V: TRBV6-5; J: TRBJ2-7; size: .; DNA: TGTGCCAGCAGCCCCGGACTAGCGGGATTCTACGAGCAGTACTTC; CDR3: CASSPGLAGFYEQYF
D: .; V: TRBV19; J: TRBJ2-5; size: once; DNA: TGTGCCAGTTCTTTTATAGGGCTCAGGGAGACCCAGTACTTC; CDR3: CASSFIGLRETQYF
D: TRBD2; V: TRBV5-1; J: TRBJ2-7; size: .; DNA: TGCGCCAGCAGCTTGTCACTAGCGGGCTACGAGCAGTACTTC; CDR3: CASSLSLAGYEQYF
D: .; V: TRBV7-8; J: TRBJ2-5; size: .; DNA: TGTGCCAGCAGCTACAGACTAGTACAAGAGACCCAGTACTTC; CDR3: CASSYRLVQETQYF
D: TRBD1; V: TRBV4-3; J: TRBJ1-2; size: .; DNA: TGCGCCAGCAGCCAAGGGACAGGGGGTTACTATGGCTACACCTTC; CDR3: CASSQGTGGYYGYTF
D: .; V: TRBV30; J: TRBJ1-1; size: .; DNA: TGTGCCTGTTCAAGTGGACGGGGAACATCTGAAGCTTTCTTT; CDR3: CACSSGRGTSEAFF
D: .; V: TRBV2; J: TRBJ2-7; size: .; DNA: TGTGCCAGCAGTACCGATTTCTACGAGCAGTACTTC; CDR3: CASSTDFYEQYF
D: .; V: TRBV25-1; J: TRBJ2-7; size: once; DNA: TGTGCCAGCAGTGATAGGGTCTACGAGCAGTACTTC; CDR3: CASSDRVYEQYF
D: .; V: TRBV27; J: TRBJ1-5; size: .; DNA: TGTGCCAGCAGTGCGGCTGGGGCAGTCAATCAGCCCCAGCATTTT; CDR3: CASSAAGAVNQPQHF
D: TRBD2; V: TRBV27; J: TRBJ2-7; size: .; DNA: TGTGCCAGCAGTTTTTCAGGTCGAGAGCGGGAGAGATACTACGAGCAGTACTTC; CDR3: CASSFSGRERERYYEQYF
D: .; V: TRBV4-3; J: TRBJ1-2; size: .; DNA: TGCGCCAGCAGCCGAGACAGCGGGGCTAACTATGGCTACACCTTC; CDR3: CASSRDSGANYGYTF
D: TRBD2; V: TRBV7-2; J: TRBJ2-7; size: .; DNA: TGTGCCAGCAGCTTAGACCGCGGGGGGAGGAGGGAGCAGTACTTC; CDR3: CASSLDRGGRREQYF
D: TRBD1; V: TRBV7-2; J: TRBJ2-7; size: .; DNA: TGTGCCAGCAGCTTAATTTACGGGACAGGGGGGCACTACGAGCAGTACTTC; CDR3: CASSLIYGTGGHYEQYF
D: .; V: TRBV12-3/TRBV12-4; J: TRBJ1-2; size: .; DNA: TGTGCCAGCGGCGCTCACAACTATGGCTACACCTTC; CDR3: CASGAHNYGYTF
D: TRBD2; V: TRBV7-9; J: TRBJ2-1; size: .; DNA: TGTGCCAGCAGTTCCCCGGGACTAGCGGGAGGCCGCCAGGAGCAGTTCTTC; CDR3: CASSSPGLAGGRQEQFF
D: TRBD2; V: TRBV6-2/TRBV6-3; J: TRBJ2-7; size: .; DNA: TGTGCCAGCAGTTACGCAGGGACTAGCGGGAGGCGTAGCTCCTACGAGCAGTACTTC; CDR3: CASSYAGTSGRRSSYEQYF
D: .; V: TRBV30; J: TRBJ1-2; size: .; DNA: TGTGCTTTCCTCTTAGCAGGAGGCTACACCTTC; CDR3: CAFLLAGGYTF
D: TRBD1; V: TRBV5-1; J: TRBJ1-4; size: .; DNA: TGCGCCAGCAGCTTGGGGACAGGATTAACAACTAATGAAAAACTGTTTTTT; CDR3: CASSLGTGLTTNEKLFF
D: .; V: TRBV30; J: TRBJ1-4; size: .; DNA: TGTGCCTGGACTTCGCCAGCAACTAATGAAAAACTGTTTTTT; CDR3: CAWTSPATNEKLFF
D: .; V: TRBV12-3/TRBV12-4; J: TRBJ2-1; size: .; DNA: TGTGCCAGCACAGGGTGGTCGTACAATGAGCAGTTCTTC; CDR3: CASTGWSYNEQFF
D: .; V: TRBV27; J: TRBJ1-1; size: once; DNA: TGTGCCAGCAGTACCCAGGACAACACTGAAGCTTTCTTT; CDR3: CASSTQDNTEAFF
D: .; V: TRBV27; J: TRBJ1-2; size: .; DNA: TGTGCCAGCAGTCCTCGGGGAGAGCCTGGCTACACCTTC; CDR3: CASSPRGEPGYTF
D: .; V: TRBV19; J: TRBJ1-3; size: .; DNA: TGTGCCAGTAACTCCGGACAGCTCTCTGGAAACACCATATATTTT; CDR3: CASNSGQLSGNTIYF
D: TRBD1; V: TRBV3-1/TRBV3-2; J: TRBJ1-2; size: .; DNA: TGTGCCAGCAGCCCAGCAGGGGGCTGGGATGACGGCTACACCTTC; CDR3: CASSPAGGWDDGYTF
D: .; V: TRBV7-6; J: TRBJ2-3; size: .; DNA: TGTGCCAGCAGCCTGTTAAGGGTGAACGCAGATACGCAGTATTTT; CDR3: CASSLLRVNADTQYF
D: TRBD1; V: TRBV5-1; J: TRBJ1-6; size: .; DNA: TGCGCCAGCAGCCAACCCGGGACAGTTAATTCACCCCTCCACTTT; CDR3: CASSQPGTVNSPLHF
D: TRBD2; V: TRBV7-9; J: TRBJ2-1; size: .; DNA: TGTGCCAGCAGCCCGTTAGCGGGAGAGGGGGTGAATGAGCAGTTCTTC; CDR3: CASSPLAGEGVNEQFF
D: .; V: TRBV4-3; J: TRBJ2-7; size: .; DNA: TGCGCCAGCAGCGATAAAAGCAGCTACGAGCAGTACTTC; CDR3: CASSDKSSYEQYF
D: .; V: TRBV4-3; J: TRBJ1-6; size: .; DNA: TGCGCCAGCAGCCGTACGGGCGCAGAGAGCTCCTATAATTCACCCCTCCACTTT; CDR3: CASSRTGAESSYNSPLHF
D: TRBD2; V: TRBV9; J: TRBJ2-5; size: .; DNA: TGTGCCAGCAGCGTAGTGGCGGGAGGCGGTGAGACCCAGTACTTC; CDR3: CASSVVAGGGETQYF
D: TRBD1; V: TRBV6-2/TRBV6-3; J: TRBJ2-6; size: .; DNA: TGTGCCAGCAGTCGGACAGGAAGCTCTGGGGCCAACGTCCTGACTTTC; CDR3: CASSRTGSSGANVLTF
D: .; V: TRBV28; J: TRBJ1-5; size: .; DNA: TGTGCCAGCAGTTTGGGCCCCCTCGGGAATCAGCCCCAGCATTTT; CDR3: CASSLGPLGNQPQHF
D: .; V: TRBV7-2; J: TRBJ2-5; size: .; DNA: TGTGCCAGCAGCTTGTCGTACATGGTACAAGAGACCCAGTACTTC; CDR3: CASSLSYMVQETQYF
D: .; V: TRBV28; J: TRBJ1-5; size: .; DNA: TGTGCCAGCAGTTCCTTCCCGGGGGATTATAGCAATCAGCCCCAGCATTTT; CDR3: CASSSFPGDYSNQPQHF
D: .; V: TRBV7-2; J: TRBJ1-6; size: .; DNA: TGTGCCAGCAGCTTAGCGGTGGGGAATCCCCTCCACTTT; CDR3: CASSLAVGNPLHF
D: .; V: TRBV28; J: TRBJ1-2; size: .; DNA: TGTGCCAGCGGCGGCTACACCTTC; CDR3: CASGGYTF
D: TRBD2; V: TRBV7-8; J: TRBJ2-3; size: .; DNA: TGTGCCAGCAGGCGGCGGGAGGCAGATACGCAGTATTTT; CDR3: CASRRREADTQYF
D: .; V: TRBV19; J: TRBJ1-5; size: .; DNA: TGTGCCAGTAGTATGAGTCAGGGTGACAATCAGCCCCAGCATTTT; CDR3: CASSMSQGDNQPQHF
D: TRBD1; V: TRBV27; J: TRBJ2-7; size: .; DNA: TGTGCCAGCAGTCCTCACAGGGGCTCTAGCTCCTACGAGCAGTACTTC; CDR3: CASSPHRGSSSYEQYF